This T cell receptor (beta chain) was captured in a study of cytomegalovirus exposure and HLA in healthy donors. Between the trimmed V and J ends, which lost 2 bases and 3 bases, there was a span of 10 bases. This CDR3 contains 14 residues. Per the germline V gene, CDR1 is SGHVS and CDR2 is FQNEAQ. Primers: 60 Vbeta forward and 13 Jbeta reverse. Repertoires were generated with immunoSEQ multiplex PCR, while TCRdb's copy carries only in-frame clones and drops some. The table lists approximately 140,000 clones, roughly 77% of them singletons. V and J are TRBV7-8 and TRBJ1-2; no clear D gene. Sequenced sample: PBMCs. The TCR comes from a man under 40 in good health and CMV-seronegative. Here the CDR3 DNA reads TGTGCCAGCAGCTTAAGGGAGAACCACTATGGCTACACCTTC. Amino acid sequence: CASSLRENHYGYTF.